This is a list of T cell receptor beta chains from one sample in a study of shared clonotypes between healthy human individuals. Using immunoSEQ multiplex PCR, the repertoire was profiled, and TCRdb retains in-frame clones only, with some absent. The repertoire holds 2 million to 2.5 million clones, with over 85% as singletons. The sequenced sample consisted of naive CD4+ T cells from PBMCs. The receptors stem from a man younger than 35 in good health. Some clones in this sample may be carry-over from other donors' samples. Both conserved end residues are part of each CDR3. The size entry is marked missing in some rows and otherwise reads once, few, many or a size class.

>TRBJ1-3|TRBV29-1|.
CSVHGVGNTIYF
>TRBJ2-7|TRBV7-8|.
CASSPSRGTAYEQYF
>TRBJ2-3|TRBV29-1|.
CSVVPGRLAGVRTDTQYF
>TRBJ2-7|TRBV28|.
CASSQYLGGSEQYF
>TRBJ2-4|TRBV19|.
CASSQDRVGNIQYF
>TRBJ2-5|TRBV5-6|.
CASSLGFRGFETQYF
>TRBJ2-1|TRBV7-8|once
CASSWSGITYNEQFF
>TRBJ1-5|TRBV6-6|.
CASSRDGTSNQPQHF
>TRBJ2-3|TRBV6-1|.
CASSEDPPSGTSASWGSDTQYF
>TRBJ2-1|TRBV6-1|.
CASSEAGSTYNEQFF
>TRBJ1-4|TRBV7-2|.
CASSSDGATNEKLFF
>TRBJ2-1|TRBV19|.
CASSIPSGRARDEQFF
>TRBJ2-7|TRBV27|.
CASSFPFPVPSYEQYF
>TRBJ2-5|TRBV7-2|.
CASSSLGQGFETQYF
>TRBJ2-5|TRBV18|.
CASSPPSRGETQYF
>TRBJ2-3|TRBV9|.
CASSPRLTSGRIGGSTDTQYF
>TRBJ2-5|TRBV5-1|once
CASSFGSAVKETQYF